The clone carrying this T cell receptor beta chain showed up many times. The data originate from a study of sequential checkpoint blockade in melanoma. The treatment here: randomized to nivolumab then ipilimumab (arm A) or the reverse (arm B). Profiling relied on immunoSEQ multiplex PCR, and the TCRdb table lists in-frame clones only, not all of them. The repertoire holds around 10,000 clones, with 25% to 30% as singletons. The CDR3 is 15 residues long. Germline lookup yields CDR1 SGHNT and CDR2 YENEEA. V dropped 1 base and J dropped 1; count of bases not matched to a gene: 2. This clonotype originated in a human donor with melanoma. This material consisted of tumor tissue (inferred from file names), taken from a patient given nivolumab and ipilimumab in sequence. This chain links TRBV11-3 with TRBJ2-3, with 7 bases that match TRBD2. In nucleotides, the CDR3 is TGTGCCAGCAGCTTAGTTGGGGGGGGCACAGATACGCAGTATTTT. Its protein is CASSLVGGGTDTQYF.